The 28 T cell receptor beta chains below come from one sample, sequenced in a study of T-cell reconstitution after alpha-beta-depleted transplantation in children. The TCRbeta library incorporated unique molecular identifiers. TCRdb used MiXCR to reprocess the PCR reads, holding one entry per CDR3 protein. The sample lists more than 150,000 distinct CDR3 sequences, less than 8% occurring once. Sequences were derived from PBMCs from the stem cell graft donor, sampled from the stem cell graft. The receptors here all came from a human donor who donated a stem cell graft to a child with Wiskott-Aldrich syndrome.

This clonotype was seen ten or more times. The chain couples TRBV12-3 or TRBV12-4 to TRBJ2-7, with 14 bases lining up with TRBD2. The CDR3 is 17 residues long. V shed 4 bases and J 6 bases; nucleotides not matched to a gene: 11. The CDR3 bases are TGTGCCAGCAGTTCTCTACCGGGGGGACTAGCGGGAGTCGAGCAGTACTTC. This translates into CASSSLPGGLAGVEQYF.

This clonotype was seen many times. The chain employs TRBV29-1 and TRBJ1-5; 10 bases are a match to TRBD1. The germline V gene encodes CDR1 SQVTM and CDR2 ANQGSEA. V was pared by 7 bases and J by 7 bases, with 7 bases of the junction left unmatched. The CDR3 is made up of 13 amino acids. The CDR3 coding sequence is TGCAGCGCCAAGGGACAGGGGAACCAGCCCCAGCATTTT. Translated, it gives CSAKGQGNQPQHF.

This chain links TRBV19 with TRBJ1-5, with 8 bases aligning to TRBD1. The CDR3 is 15 amino acids. Germline lookup yields CDR1 LNHDA and CDR2 SQIVND (reference sequence). Trimming at V came to 7 bases and at J to 7 bases, leaving 12 bases not matched to a gene. CDR3 nucleotides: TGTGCCAGTACCCAGGGAGGACAGGGCGGCCAGCCCCAGCATTTT. Its protein is CASTQGGQGGQPQHF.

This clonotype was seen repeatedly, ten times or more. CDR3 protein: CSASSGNLDTQYF. The CDR3 coding sequence is TGCAGTGCTAGTAGCGGGAATTTAGATACGCAGTATTTT. This sequence joins TRBV20-1 and TRBJ2-3; 8 bases are shared with TRBD2. Germline V gene lookup returns CDR1 DFQATT and CDR2 SNEGSKA (reference sequence). The CDR3 runs 13 residues. Unmatched junction bases numbered 4, after V lost 3 bases and J lost 5 bases.

This clonotype was seen repeatedly, ten times or more. This chain joins TRBV25-1 and TRBJ1-1, with 8 bases lining up with TRBD1. The CDR3 consists of 13 residues. Germline CDR1 is MGHDK and CDR2 is SYGVNS. The trim removed 4 bases at V and 9 bases at J, leaving 7 bases unmatched. The CDR3 loop is CASSGVGTGQAFF. DNA of the CDR3: TGTGCCAGCAGTGGTGTAGGGACAGGACAAGCTTTCTTT.

This clonotype was seen at least ten times. The chain uses TRBV5-1 and TRBJ1-6; 8 nucleotides match TRBD1. Per germline, CDR1 SGHRS and CDR2 YFSETQ. CDR3 length: 18 amino acids. Unmatched junction bases numbered 15, after V lost 3 bases and J lost 7 bases. The CDR3 loop reads CASSSGVGIGQGNSPLHF. The CDR3, as DNA: TGCGCCAGCAGCTCGGGAGTAGGGATCGGACAGGGAAATTCACCCCTCCACTTT.

The rearrangement joins TRBV20-1 to TRBJ2-2; TRBD1 aligns across 7 bases. Per the germline V gene, CDR1 is DFQATT and CDR2 is SNEGSKA (reference sequence). This CDR3 is 15 amino acids long. Trimming removed 1 base from V and 3 bases from J; junction bases left unmatched: 5. The chain's CDR3 is CSARAGGADTGELFF. The CDR3 nucleotides read TGCAGTGCTAGAGCAGGGGGTGCTGACACCGGGGAGCTGTTTTTT.

This clonotype was seen at least ten times. V and J are TRBV6-1 and TRBJ2-7, with 10 bases that match TRBD1. This CDR3 spans 13 amino acids. Germline CDR1 is MNHNS and CDR2 is SASEGT. The CDR3 DNA reads as TGTGGGGCCGGGGACAGGGGACTCTACGAGCAGTACTTC. It encodes CGAGDRGLYEQYF.

This clonotype was counted many times. The J gene is TRBJ2-2, the V gene TRBV12-3 or TRBV12-4; D is undetermined. Between the trimmed V and J ends, which lost 5 bases and 2 bases, there was a span of 0 bases. This CDR3 contains 11 residues. The CDR3 spells CASSNTGELFF. The CDR3 coding sequence is TGTGCCAGCAGTAACACCGGGGAGCTGTTTTTT.

This clonotype has at least ten counts. The chain uses TRBV20-1 and TRBJ2-7, with 10 bases matching TRBD1. This CDR3 contains 12 residues. V dropped 5 bases and J dropped 6; count of bases not matched to a gene: 4. Germline V gives CDR1 DFQATT, CDR2 SNEGSKA (reference sequence). The CDR3: CSAGTGDREQYF. The DNA of the CDR3 is TGCAGTGCTGGGACAGGGGATCGCGAGCAGTACTTC.

This clonotype was seen only a few times. This chain joins TRBV28 and TRBJ2-1; 10 nucleotides match TRBD1. This CDR3 has 15 residues. Unmatched junction bases numbered 10, after V lost 7 bases and J lost 7 bases. The germline V gene encodes CDR1 MDHEN and CDR2 SYDVKM. Here the CDR3 reads CASTRVDRGVNEQFF. The CDR3 DNA follows: TGTGCCAGCACCCGAGTGGACAGGGGGGTTAATGAGCAGTTCTTC.

This clonotype was found many times. The J gene is TRBJ2-3, the V gene TRBV5-4, with unresolved D. Trimming removed 1 base at V and 6 bases at J, with 12 bases between. This CDR3 has 14 residues. The germline CDR1 and CDR2 sequences are SGHNT and YYREEE (reference sequence). CDR3 residues: CASSLTLGSDTQYF. CDR3 coding DNA: TGTGCCAGCAGCTTGACCCTCGGGTCGGATACGCAGTATTTT.

This clonotype was observed a few times. The V call is TRBV30, the J call TRBJ2-3; D unclear. Germline-derived CDR1 and CDR2 are GTSNPN and SVGIG (reference sequence). V dropped 8 bases and J dropped 5 bases, with 17 bases sitting between them. The CDR3 extends over 13 amino acids. CDR3 DNA: TGTGCCGGGCTCCCGGCAGCGAAAGATACGCAGTATTTT. Protein product: CAGLPAAKDTQYF. Drawing the rest from reference TRBV30 and TRBJ2-3, the complete variable domain is SQTIHQWPATLVQPVGSPLSLECTVEGTSNPNLYWYRQAAGRGLQLLFYSVGIGQISSEVPQNLSASRPQDRQFILSSKKLLLSDSGFYLCAGLPAAKDTQYFGPGTRLTVL.

This clonotype was found many times. The chain has TRBV12-3 or TRBV12-4 and TRBJ2-5; 7 bases are a match to TRBD1. The CDR3 consists of 15 residues. J was trimmed by 5 bases and V by 4 bases; bases with no gene match: 10. The CDR3 region is CASSYTGDVTETQYF. CDR3 nucleotides: TGTGCCAGCAGTTATACAGGGGACGTTACGGAGACCCAGTACTTC.

This clonotype occurred many times. The V gene is TRBV29-1, the J gene TRBJ2-5; D gene uncertain. This CDR3 is 14 amino acids long. Germline V gene lookup returns CDR1 SQVTM and CDR2 ANQGSEA. Trimming removed 1 base from V and 0 bases from J, with 9 bases in between. Here the CDR3 DNA reads TGCAGCGTTGAAGGGATAGGGAACCAAGAGACCCAGTACTTC. Protein: CSVEGIGNQETQYF.

This clonotype was counted many times. This rearrangement joins TRBV7-6 to TRBJ2-4, with D possibly being TRBD2 (5 bases). The CDR3 has 14 amino acids. Trimming took 5 bases from V and 8 from J, leaving 16 bases between them. Germline V lookup: CDR1 SGHVS, CDR2 FNYEAQ. CDR3 in DNA: TGTGCCAGCAGCCGCTGGACGAGGGATGACATTCAGTACTTC. Protein: CASSRWTRDDIQYF.

This clonotype came up many times. This chain uses TRBV6-1 with TRBJ2-3, with 8 bases lining up with TRBD1. Per the germline V gene, CDR1 is MNHNS and CDR2 is SASEGT. J was trimmed by 0 bases and V by 6 bases; bases with no gene match: 2. CDR3 length equals 14 residues. The CDR3 DNA follows: TGTGCCAGCAGCCGGGACAGGAGCACAGATACGCAGTATTTT. Translated, it gives CASSRDRSTDTQYF.

Remarks on this clonotype: Since a much larger clone is just one base distant, this may be a read error. The chain carries TRBV20-1 and TRBJ2-5; TRBD1 matches at 10 bases. CDR3 length: 15 residues. Germline CDR1 is DFQATT and CDR2 is SNEGSKA (reference sequence). V shed 7 bases and J 5 bases; nucleotides not matched to a gene: 13. This chain's CDR3 is CSVSYGQGVSETQYF. As DNA, the CDR3 is TGCAGTGTTAGTTACGGACAGGGGGTTTCGGAGACCCAGTACTTC.

This chain links TRBV5-1 with TRBJ2-7; D might be TRBD1 or TRBD2, each matching 5 bases. V was pared by 3 bases and J by 6 bases, with 16 bases between. From germline, CDR1 is SGHRS and CDR2 YFSETQ. The CDR3 covers 14 residues. CDR3 loop: CASSYNTGGAEQYF. The CDR3 DNA follows: TGCGCCAGCAGCTACAATACAGGAGGCGCCGAGCAGTACTTC. Looking up the rest from reference TRBV5-1 and TRBJ2-7 gives the full variable domain: KAGVTQTPRYLIKTRGQQVTLSCSPISGHRSVSWYQQTPGQGLQFLFEYFSETQRNKGNFPGRFSGRQFSNSRSEMNVSTLELGDSALYLCASSYNTGGAEQYFGPGTRLTVT.

This clonotype was counted ten times or more. The rearrangement uses TRBV29-1 and TRBJ2-7, with 9 bases fitting TRBD1. Germline values: CDR1 SQVTM, CDR2 ANQGSEA. This CDR3 contains 12 residues. Germline trimming cut 7 bases from V and 4 bases from J; bases unmatched to any gene: 5. The CDR3 here is CSAKQGAYEQYF. CDR3 sequence (DNA): TGCAGCGCGAAACAGGGGGCTTACGAGCAGTACTTC.

This clonotype was detected a few times. The CDR3 region has the DNA TGCAGTGTACGTCTACCTCAAGAGACCCAGTACTTC. This translates into CSVRLPQETQYF. The V gene is TRBV20-1, the J gene TRBJ2-5, with no clear D. The V end lost 7 bases, the J end lost 2 bases, and 11 bases lay between the germline ends. CDR3 length: 12 residues. CDR1 and CDR2 (germline): DFQATT, SNEGSKA (reference sequence).

This clonotype turned up a few times. The gene calls are TRBV5-1 and TRBJ2-5, with D unresolved. CDR1 is SGHRS and CDR2 is YFSETQ in the germline V gene. The CDR3 loop spans 14 amino acids. V shed 2 bases and J shed 5 bases, with 13 bases lying between them. In DNA, the CDR3 is TGCGCCAGCAGCTTTGGCTTCGGTTCGGAGACCCAGTACTTC. Translation gives CASSFGFGSETQYF. Full variable domain (rest looked up from reference TRBV5-1 and TRBJ2-5): KAGVTQTPRYLIKTRGQQVTLSCSPISGHRSVSWYQQTPGQGLQFLFEYFSETQRNKGNFPGRFSGRQFSNSRSEMNVSTLELGDSALYLCASSFGFGSETQYFGPGTRLLVL.

This clonotype was observed many times. The chain combines TRBV7-9 with TRBJ1-2; D remains unclear. Germline-derived CDR1 and CDR2 are SEHNR and FQNEAQ (reference sequence). Trimming cost V 3 bases and J 5 bases, with 7 bases left between them. This CDR3 has 12 amino acids. CDR3: CASSFDSYGYTF. The CDR3 DNA reads TGTGCCAGCAGCTTCGACTCTTATGGCTACACCTTC.

In its sample, this clonotype was seen many times. This chain connects TRBV6-1 to TRBJ2-1; tentative D call: TRBD2 (5 bases). The CDR3 sequence is 16 residues long. Per the germline V gene, CDR1 is MNHNS and CDR2 is SASEGT. V lost 7 bases and J lost 0, with 16 bases in between. DNA for the CDR3: TGTGCCAGCACCCGGGCGGGCGGAAGCTCCTACAATGAGCAGTTCTTC. This gives the protein CASTRAGGSSYNEQFF.

This clonotype has a count of ten or more. The chain has TRBV20-1 and TRBJ2-2; D is unclear. CDR1 is DFQATT and CDR2 is SNEGSKA in the germline V gene (reference sequence). The CDR3 is made up of 14 amino acids. Trimming cost V 5 bases and J 2 bases, with 12 bases left between them. The CDR3 DNA sequence: TGCAGTGCTTATTCAGATAGAAACACCGGGGAGCTGTTTTTT. Residues: CSAYSDRNTGELFF.

In this sample, this clonotype turned up many times. The rearrangement joins TRBV3-1 to TRBJ1-2; D remains ambiguous. There are 14 residues in the CDR3. The germline V gene encodes CDR1 LGHDT and CDR2 YNNKEL (reference sequence). The ends were cut back, 0 bases at V and 6 bases at J, with 11 bases in the middle. The DNA for the CDR3 is TGTGCCAGCAGCCAAGAGGCGGGTGCGCATGGCTACACCTTC. Its protein is CASSQEAGAHGYTF.

This clonotype was picked up many times. The CDR3 nucleotides read TGTGCCAGCAACCCCCTCCCCCCCGGGGGAGATACGCAGTATTTT. This codes for CASNPLPPGGDTQYF. The chain carries TRBV6-5 and TRBJ2-3, with a tentative D call TRBD2 (6 bases). The CDR3 contains 15 residues. V lost 7 bases and J lost 5, with 19 bases in between. Germline V gene lookup returns CDR1 MNHEY and CDR2 SVGAGI.

This clonotype has at least ten counts. The rearrangement joins TRBV2 to TRBJ2-1, with a weak D call TRBD2 (5 bases). Trimming stripped 3 bases from V and 3 bases from J, with 12 bases between. From germline, CDR1 is SNHLY and CDR2 FYNNEI. The CDR3 covers 15 residues. The CDR3 spells CASSDVGLDYNEQFF. CDR3 DNA sequence: TGTGCCAGCAGTGATGTAGGACTGGACTACAATGAGCAGTTCTTC.